These 30 T cell receptor beta chains came from one sample sequenced in a study of T cell responses to AZD1222 COVID-19 vaccine. The method was immunoSEQ multiplex PCR; TCRdb's version includes in-frame clones alone and lacks a portion of them. The sample records 85,000 to 130,000 clones, around nine tenths being singletons. The starting material was peripheral blood, obtained on day 0 of AZD1222 vaccination. The receptors come from an adult in good health.

The CDR3 sequence: CASSAGGQTEKLFF. The CDR3 region has the DNA TGTGCCAGCAGCGCCGGGGGACAGACAGAAAAACTGTTTTTT. This sequence joins TRBV7-9 and TRBJ1-4; the match to TRBD1 covers 7 bases. This CDR3 is built from 14 residues. CDR1 and CDR2 from the germline V gene are SEHNR and FQNEAQ (reference sequence). With V trimmed by 5 bases and J by 8 bases, 8 bases remained unmatched.

The chain recombines TRBV12-2 with TRBJ1-2; the listed D gene, TRBD1, was not tested against the DNA. TRBV12-2 is a recognized pseudogene. This CDR3 comprises 16 residues. The CDR3 spells CASRLVGQGRNYGYTF. The CDR3 DNA follows: TGTGCAAGTCGCTTAGTAGGGCAGGGAAGGAACTATGGCTACACCTTC.

The V call is TRBV6-1, the J call TRBJ2-1; D possibly matches TRBD1 or TRBD2 (5 bases each). In germline, CDR1 is MNHNS, CDR2 SASEGT. The CDR3 loop spans 19 amino acids. The germline V and J ends were trimmed by 3 bases and 0 bases, with 21 bases remaining between them. CDR3 sequence reads: CASSELLDPGAGSYNEQFF. The CDR3 bases are TGTGCCAGCAGTGAGCTACTTGACCCCGGGGCTGGCTCCTACAATGAGCAGTTCTTC.

V is TRBV6-1 and J is TRBJ2-2, with D perhaps given as TRBD1 or TRBD2 (5 bases each). The CDR3 consists of 14 residues. V was trimmed by 2 bases and J by 7 bases, leaving 11 bases between them. In germline, CDR1 is MNHNS, CDR2 SASEGT. The DNA for the CDR3 is TGTGCCAGCAGTGAAATTTTGGGGGACGGGGAGCTGTTTTTT. Translating it yields CASSEILGDGELFF.

The chain recombines TRBV6-6 with TRBJ1-1, with 7 bases fitting TRBD1. Germline-derived CDR1 and CDR2 are MNHNY and SVGAGI (reference sequence). There are 15 residues in the CDR3. J was trimmed by 6 bases and V by 2 bases; bases with no gene match: 9. In nucleotides, the CDR3 is TGTGCCAGCAGTTACCTTATACAGGGGTCGGCTGAAGCTTTCTTT. Its protein product is CASSYLIQGSAEAFF.

This chain uses TRBV19 with TRBJ2-7, with a weak D call TRBD2 (6 bases). Germline V lookup: CDR1 LNHDA, CDR2 SQIVND (reference sequence). This CDR3 contains 13 residues. V shed 6 bases and J shed 2 bases, with 11 bases lying between them. As DNA, the CDR3 is TGTGCCAGTAGCCCCGGGGGTGCCTACGAGCAGTACTTC. Protein sequence: CASSPGGAYEQYF.

The chain combines TRBV4-1 with TRBJ2-1; 9 bases agree with TRBD1. This CDR3 spans 20 amino acids. Per germline, CDR1 MGHRA and CDR2 YSYEKL. The junction had 18 bases not matched to a gene; V was cut back by 6 bases and J by 0 bases. The CDR3 sequence: CASRRYRGRDGQGSYNEQFF. The CDR3 DNA reads TGCGCCAGCAGGAGATACAGGGGGCGCGACGGTCAGGGCTCCTACAATGAGCAGTTCTTC.

The chain couples TRBV19 to TRBJ2-1; TRBD1 matches at 11 bases. This CDR3 region has 16 residues. Germline CDR1 LNHDA, CDR2 SQIVND (reference sequence). Trimming at V came to 5 bases and at J to 2 bases, leaving 5 bases not matched to a gene. For the CDR3, the DNA is TGTGCCAGTAGTTCCCGGGACAGGGGGACCTACAATGAGCAGTTCTTC. Residues: CASSSRDRGTYNEQFF.

The V and J genes are TRBV30 and TRBJ1-6; D gene ambiguous. Germline V gene sequence: CDR1 GTSNPN, CDR2 SVGIG (reference sequence). The V end was cut by 2 bases, the J end by 9 bases, with 11 bases between. The CDR3 loop spans 13 amino acids. CDR3 in DNA: TGTGCCTGGAGTTCATTCGAGGGTTCACCCCTCCACTTT. Its translation: CAWSSFEGSPLHF.

The J gene is TRBJ1-4, the V gene TRBV5-6; D is possibly TRBD1 (6 bases). V was shortened by 0 bases and J by 6 bases, with 12 bases between the two germline ends. The CDR3 loop spans 15 amino acids. Per the germline V gene, CDR1 is SGHDT and CDR2 is YYEEEE. The CDR3 is CASSLDRVGDEKLFF. The CDR3 bases are TGTGCCAGCAGCTTGGACAGGGTTGGTGATGAAAAACTGTTTTTT.

Note on this clone: Within the sample, other DNA sequences also encode this same CDR3. The chain combines TRBV19 with TRBJ1-1; 7 positions match TRBD1. Germline lookup yields CDR1 LNHDA and CDR2 SQIVND (reference sequence). This CDR3 has 14 residues. J lost 0 bases, V lost 3 bases, and 1 base had no gene match. Here the CDR3 DNA reads TGTGCCAGTAGTATTCAGGGGGTGAACACTGAAGCTTTCTTT. The encoded protein is CASSIQGVNTEAFF.

V is TRBV14 and J is TRBJ2-1; 8 bases map to TRBD2. The CDR3 has 16 residues. CDR1 and CDR2 (germline): SGHDN, FVKESK. V was pared by 0 bases and J by 3 bases, with 4 bases of the junction left unmatched. This chain's CDR3 is CASSQDWTSSYNEQFF. In DNA form, the CDR3 reads TGTGCCAGCAGCCAAGATTGGACTAGCAGCTACAATGAGCAGTTCTTC.

The genes are TRBV3-1 (or the pseudogene TRBV3-2) and TRBJ2-7; D might be TRBD1 or TRBD2, each matching 5 bases. With 1 base removed from V and 5 bases from J, the gap between germline ends came to 18 bases. The CDR3 contains 16 residues. CDR1 and CDR2 from the germline V gene are LGHDT and YNNKEL (reference sequence). The CDR3 protein is CASSQVGTSGVNEQYF. The CDR3 bases are TGTGCCAGCAGCCAAGTAGGGACCTCCGGGGTTAACGAGCAGTACTTC.

The V and J genes are TRBV5-6 and TRBJ2-1; no clear D. In germline, CDR1 is SGHDT, CDR2 YYEEEE. This CDR3 has 18 amino acids. V was clipped by 0 bases and J by 2 bases, with 18 bases between them. CDR3 sequence: CASSLGYRVTPAYNEQFF. The CDR3 coding sequence is TGTGCCAGCAGCTTGGGCTATCGGGTCACCCCTGCCTACAATGAGCAGTTCTTC.

This clone occurred once. In nucleotides, the CDR3 is TGTGCCAGCAGTCCACCGACAGGGGGCTACGAGCAGTACTTC. The encoded protein is CASSPPTGGYEQYF. The chain recombines TRBV28 with TRBJ2-7; TRBD1 matches 9 bases. CDR1 MDHEN and CDR2 SYDVKM come from the germline V gene. Trimming cost V 5 bases and J 3 bases; bases outside gene matches: 5. This CDR3 spans 14 amino acids.

For this clone: Distinct nucleotide sequences in the sample also encode this CDR3. The chain joins TRBV28 to TRBJ2-4, with unresolved D. Per germline, CDR1 MDHEN and CDR2 SYDVKM. The CDR3 totals 16 residues. V was shortened by 5 bases and J by 0 bases, with 14 bases between the two germline ends. The CDR3 spells CASSPHVSLAKNIQYF. The CDR3 nucleotides are TGTGCCAGCAGTCCCCACGTTTCCTTAGCCAAAAACATTCAGTACTTC.

CDR3 DNA sequence: TGTGCCAGCACCCCTTCAGAGGCCAGAAATTATGGCTACACCTTC. Protein: CASTPSEARNYGYTF. V and J are TRBV9 and TRBJ1-2; D is ambiguous. Germline V gene data show CDR1 as SGDLS and CDR2 as YYNGEE. The V gene lost 6 bases and the J gene lost 5 bases, with 20 bases spanning the gap. The CDR3 is 15 residues long. The variable domain in full, with the rest retrieved from reference TRBV9 and TRBJ1-2, is DSGVTQTPKHLITATGQRVTLRCSPRSGDLSVYWYQQSLDQGLQFLIQYYNGEERAKGNILERFSAQQFPDLHSELNLSSLELGDSALYFCASTPSEARNYGYTFGSGTRLTVV.

This chain joins TRBV28 and TRBJ2-7, with D hard to call. Trimming took off 5 bases at V and 6 bases at J, with 11 bases between the two ends. The germline gives CDR1 MDHEN, CDR2 SYDVKM. This CDR3 region has 12 residues. CDR3 residues: CASSQSITEQYF. The CDR3 DNA follows: TGTGCCAGCAGTCAATCCATTACCGAGCAGTACTTC.

The genes are TRBV11-2 and TRBJ1-5; no definite D call. Trimming shortened V by 0 bases and J by 5 bases, and 8 bases separated the two germline ends. This CDR3 is built from 14 residues. Per the germline V gene, CDR1 is SGHAT and CDR2 is FQNNGV. CDR3 residues: CASSLDGGDQPQHF. The CDR3 DNA follows: TGTGCCAGCAGCTTAGATGGCGGGGATCAGCCCCAGCATTTT.

The gene calls are TRBV13 and TRBJ2-3, with a tentative D call TRBD2 (6 bases). V shed 3 bases and J shed 4 bases, with 11 bases lying between them. Germline CDR1 is PRHDT and CDR2 is FYEKMQ (reference sequence). CDR3 length equals 14 residues. CDR3 coding DNA: TGTGCCAGCAGCTTCGGAGGGGTCGCAGATACGCAGTATTTT. It codes for CASSFGGVADTQYF.

The rearrangement joins TRBV19 to TRBJ1-5; possible D gene TRBD1, 5 bases. The CDR3 spans 17 residues. CDR1 is LNHDA, CDR2 SQIVND, per germline (reference sequence). Trimming removed 8 bases at V and 4 bases at J, with 24 bases between. Here the CDR3 reads CASPSLSDSLLNQPQHF. CDR3 bases: TGTGCCAGTCCCTCCCTCTCCGACAGTTTATTGAATCAGCCCCAGCATTTT.

The chain uses TRBV7-8 and TRBJ1-2; D is unclear. With 3 bases removed from V and 6 bases from J, the gap between germline ends came to 11 bases. The CDR3 spans 13 residues. Germline assignment: CDR1 SGHVS and CDR2 FQNEAQ. CDR3 bases: TGTGCCAGCAGCTTGATCGGGTTGGATGGCTACACCTTC. It specifies CASSLIGLDGYTF.

The CDR3: CASSGPPTGELFF. DNA of the CDR3: TGTGCCAGCAGTGGCCCCCCTACGGGGGAGCTGTTTTTT. This chain links TRBV28 with TRBJ2-2; no firm D call. The V and J ends lost 5 bases and 8 bases respectively, with 12 bases between them. Germline CDR1 and CDR2: MDHEN and SYDVKM. The CDR3 totals 13 residues.

V is TRBV18 and J is TRBJ1-1; D is perhaps TRBD1 (6 bases). Trimming left V 1 base short and J 2 bases short, with 8 bases between. There are 14 residues in the CDR3. Germline V gives CDR1 KGHSH, CDR2 LQKENI. The CDR3 DNA is TGTGCCAGCTCACCACGACAGGATAACACTGAAGCTTTCTTT. Its translation: CASSPRQDNTEAFF.

The chain employs TRBV10-3 and TRBJ1-5, with D unresolved. The V end was cut by 2 bases, the J end by 6 bases, with 8 bases between. The germline V gene encodes CDR1 ENHRY and CDR2 SYGVKD. The length of the CDR3 is 13 residues. The chain's CDR3 is CAISEEASQPQHF. The CDR3 DNA reads as TGTGCCATCAGTGAGGAGGCAAGTCAGCCCCAGCATTTT.

V usage is TRBV7-9 and J usage is TRBJ2-3; 8 bases map to TRBD2. After removal of 3 bases from V and 0 bases from J, the junction contained 8 bases not matched to a gene. From germline, CDR1 is SEHNR and CDR2 FQNEAQ (reference sequence). The CDR3 loop spans 17 amino acids. CDR3 in amino acids: CASSLGSGVTSTDTQYF. CDR3 bases: TGTGCCAGCAGCTTGGGTAGCGGGGTGACTAGCACAGATACGCAGTATTTT.

The CDR3 loop reads CASSFGQSSGNTIYF. Here the CDR3 DNA reads TGTGCCAGCAGCTTTGGACAGAGCTCTGGAAACACCATATATTTT. The rearrangement joins TRBV5-5 to TRBJ1-3; D is perhaps TRBD1 (6 bases). CDR3 length equals 15 residues. The germline V gene encodes CDR1 SGHKS and CDR2 YYEKEE (reference sequence). Trimming shortened V by 2 bases and J by 0 bases, and 9 bases separated the two germline ends. Supplemented by reference TRBV5-5 and TRBJ1-3, the full variable domain reads DAGVTQSPTHLIKTRGQQVTLRCSPISGHKSVSWYQQVLGQGPQFIFQYYEKEERGRGNFPDRFSARQFPNYSSELNVNALLLGDSALYLCASSFGQSSGNTIYFGEGSWLTVV.

The chain carries TRBV28 and TRBJ1-1; 8 bases agree with TRBD1. The CDR3 sequence is 14 residues long. V lost 6 bases and J lost 0; bases outside the gene matches: 3. The germline gives CDR1 MDHEN, CDR2 SYDVKM. The CDR3: CASRMTGVNTEAFF. CDR3 in DNA: TGTGCCAGCAGGATGACAGGGGTGAACACTGAAGCTTTCTTT.

The chain carries TRBV5-4 and TRBJ2-3, with TRBD2 identical over 10 bases. V trimming: 4 bases; J trimming: 0 bases; junction bases outside the gene matches: 5. The CDR3 is 16 amino acids. Germline V CDR1 and CDR2: SGHNT, YYREEE (reference sequence). The CDR3 region has the DNA TGTGCCAGCAGCAAAAAGACTAGCGGGAGCACAGATACGCAGTATTTT. Its translation is CASSKKTSGSTDTQYF.

This clone was seen only a few times. This chain links TRBV10-1 with TRBJ1-2; 7 bases are shared with TRBD1. The V gene end was trimmed by 0 bases and the J gene end by 8 bases; junction bases not matched to a gene: 3. This CDR3 is built from 13 residues. Looked up from germline, CDR1 is WNHNN and CDR2 is SYGVQD (reference sequence). As DNA, the CDR3 is TGCGCCAGCAGTGAGTCGACAGGGCGAGGCTACACCTTC. The encoded protein is CASSESTGRGYTF.